The present TCR beta chain was sequenced within a study of blood T cell repertoires in COVID-19. Study context: Samples came from the United States, Italy and Spain, spanning acute and convalescent COVID-19. PBMCs, B-cell-depleted T cells, or T cells were the source of the cDNA or gDNA that made up the material.

Methods used by the authors: The authors estimated nucleated cell counts from reference gene primer amplification. Libraries were prepared by immunoSEQ multiplex PCR; TCRdb keeps only in-frame clonotypes and omits some of them. The V and J calls and clone size come from that table; D and trimming were worked out from the DNA. Of roughly 260,000 clones listed, less than 90% were seen once; the top ten hold over 4%. Germline V CDR1 and CDR2: SGHRS, YFSETQ. V was trimmed by 1 base and J by 6 bases, leaving 10 bases between them. The CDR3 loop spans 14 amino acids. The origin of this receptor is a man in his fifties or sixties who had recovered from COVID-19. Sequenced: peripheral blood. The V and J genes are TRBV5-1 and TRBJ1-4; D possibly corresponds to TRBD1 (6 bases). The CDR3 loop reads CASSLQGLDEKLFF. The CDR3 DNA sequence: TGCGCCAGCAGCTTGCAGGGGTTGGATGAAAAACTGTTTTTT.